The 27 T cell receptor beta chains reported below all come from one sample, sequenced in a study of OX40 agonist ivuxolimab in advanced cancers. This table comes from immunoSEQ multiplex PCR, and its TCRdb copy is limited to in-frame clones, with some not included. The sample has about 12,000 clones; 69% are singletons. The source material was CD4+ or CD8+ T cells sorted from blood, sampled in a trial of the OX40 agonist ivuxolimab. These receptors all come from an adult with an advanced solid tumor such as melanoma, head and neck, liver or kidney cancer.

The V gene is TRBV7-9, the J gene TRBJ1-4; D is unclear. The CDR3 covers 14 residues. Germline V gene lookup returns CDR1 SEHNR and CDR2 FQNEAQ (reference sequence). Trimming removed 0 bases from V and 4 bases from J, with 6 bases in between. CDR3 sequence reads: CASSLAGINEKLFF. The CDR3 DNA sequence: TGTGCCAGCAGCTTAGCAGGGATTAATGAAAAACTGTTTTTT.

The gene calls are TRBV11-2 and TRBJ1-3; a possible D gene is TRBD1 (5 bases). The V gene's germline CDR1 is SGHAT and CDR2 FQNNGV. With 1 base removed from V and 2 bases from J, the gap between germline ends came to 6 bases. CDR3 length equals 14 residues. The CDR3 loop reads CASSLGDPGNTIYF. CDR3 bases: TGTGCCAGCAGCTTAGGGGACCCTGGAAACACCATATATTTT.

This rearrangement joins TRBV6-5 to TRBJ2-1; 7 nucleotides align to TRBD2. This CDR3 spans 14 amino acids. V was pared by 3 bases and J by 3 bases, with 2 bases of the junction left unmatched. Germline V gives CDR1 MNHEY, CDR2 SVGAGI. In DNA, the CDR3 is TGTGCCAGCAGTTATCGGGAGGACTACAATGAGCAGTTCTTC. Amino acid sequence: CASSYREDYNEQFF.

The rearrangement uses TRBV25-1 and TRBJ2-5; perhaps TRBD2 as D (5 bases). The CDR3 spans 17 residues. The germline V gene encodes CDR1 MGHDK and CDR2 SYGVNS. V shed 1 base and J shed 1 base, with 16 bases lying between them. The CDR3 sequence is CASSEFKGEVGQETQYF. The CDR3 DNA reads as TGTGCCAGCAGTGAATTTAAGGGAGAGGTAGGCCAAGAGACCCAGTACTTC.

The V call is TRBV5-5, the J call TRBJ2-7; 8 bases agree with TRBD2. The CDR3 runs 17 residues. Germline V gene lookup returns CDR1 SGHKS and CDR2 YYEKEE (reference sequence). The trim removed 0 bases at V and 4 bases at J, leaving 12 bases unmatched. The CDR3 loop is CASSLGGLDRKFYEQYF. In DNA, the CDR3 is TGTGCCAGCAGCTTGGGGGGACTAGACAGAAAGTTTTACGAGCAGTACTTC.

The rearrangement links TRBV7-9 to TRBJ2-7; D is perhaps TRBD2 (5 bases). This CDR3 is built from 13 residues. The V end lost 5 bases, the J end lost 3 bases, and 11 bases lay between the germline ends. CDR1 and CDR2 (germline): SEHNR, FQNEAQ (reference sequence). CDR3 sequence: CASSPEEVYEQYF. The CDR3, as DNA: TGTGCCAGCAGCCCGGAGGAGGTCTACGAGCAGTACTTC. Based on the CDR3 plus reference TRBV7-9 and TRBJ2-7, the full variable domain is DTGVSQNPRHKITKRGQNVTFRCDPISEHNRLYWYRQTLGQGPEFLTYFQNEAQLEKSRLLSDRFSAERPKGSFSTLEIQRTEQGDSAMYLCASSPEEVYEQYFGPGTRLTVT.

This rearrangement joins TRBV9 to TRBJ1-2; D gene unclear. Germline CDR1 and CDR2: SGDLS and YYNGEE. The V and J ends lost 0 bases and 0 bases respectively, with 6 bases between them. The CDR3 has 14 residues. This chain's CDR3 is CASSVGWTNYGYTF. CDR3 nucleotides: TGTGCCAGCAGCGTAGGATGGACTAACTATGGCTACACCTTC.

The V and J genes are TRBV7-9 and TRBJ1-5; maybe TRBD1 (6 bases). Germline CDR1 is SEHNR and CDR2 is FQNEAQ (reference sequence). V was shortened by 4 bases and J by 6 bases, with 7 bases between the two germline ends. The CDR3 contains 12 residues. The chain's CDR3 is CASSSGVQPQHF. The CDR3 DNA reads TGTGCCAGCAGCTCAGGGGTTCAGCCCCAGCATTTT.

The V gene is TRBV5-4, the J gene TRBJ2-1, with D unresolved. Trimming took 4 bases from V and 7 from J, leaving 9 bases between them. This CDR3 is 12 amino acids long. CDR1 is SGHNT and CDR2 is YYREEE in the germline V gene (reference sequence). The CDR3 DNA follows: TGTGCCAGCAGCCTCTTCGGGAATGAGCAGTTCTTC. Translated: CASSLFGNEQFF. Variable domain in full (rest from reference TRBV5-4 and TRBJ2-1): ETGVTQSPTHLIKTRGQQVTLRCSSQSGHNTVSWYQQALGQGPQFIFQYYREEENGRGNFPPRFSGLQFPNYSSELNVNALELDDSALYLCASSLFGNEQFFGPGTRLTVL.

The sample holds one count of this clone. CDR3 residues: CASSQEVATLNTEAFF. The CDR3 bases are TGCGCCAGCAGCCAAGAGGTCGCGACATTGAACACTGAAGCTTTCTTT. The chain employs TRBV4-3 and TRBJ1-1; unclear D gene. CDR1 and CDR2 (germline): LGHNA, YSLEER. The CDR3 sequence is 16 residues long. Trimming removed 0 bases at V and 0 bases at J, with 11 bases between.

This clone was counted only a few times. The chain links TRBV7-9 to TRBJ1-2, with 10 bases identical to TRBD1. The V gene end was trimmed by 2 bases and the J gene end by 8 bases; junction bases not matched to a gene: 11. This CDR3 region has 16 residues. CDR1 is SEHNR and CDR2 is FQNEAQ in the germline V gene (reference sequence). In DNA form, the CDR3 reads TGTGCCAGCAGCTTACAGACAGGGGGCATTCCTTCGGGCTACACCTTC. This codes for CASSLQTGGIPSGYTF.

The gene calls are TRBV5-4 and TRBJ2-7; 7 bases are a match to TRBD1. V trimming: 4 bases; J trimming: 2 bases; junction bases outside the gene matches: 6. Germline assignment: CDR1 SGHNT and CDR2 YYREEE (reference sequence). The CDR3 runs to 14 residues. DNA for the CDR3: TGTGCCAGCAGCCCCTGGACAGGTACCTACGAGCAGTACTTC. It encodes CASSPWTGTYEQYF.

By proportion, this clone is medium-sized (0.01 to 0.1%). This chain joins TRBV5-1 and TRBJ2-7, with TRBD1 as a possible D gene (6 bases). V dropped 5 bases and J dropped 3 bases, with 21 bases sitting between them. Germline V gives CDR1 SGHRS, CDR2 YFSETQ. This CDR3 contains 16 residues. CDR3 sequence reads: CASSPWGQVLLYEQYF. DNA for the CDR3: TGCGCCAGCAGTCCCTGGGGGCAGGTCCTACTCTACGAGCAGTACTTC.

By share, this clone ranks as medium-sized. The chain recombines TRBV2 with TRBJ2-2; 7 positions match TRBD1. The CDR3 consists of 17 residues. Unmatched junction bases numbered 11, after V lost 1 base and J lost 6 bases. The germline V gene has CDR1 SNHLY and CDR2 FYNNEI. This CDR3 reads CASSEVTGARSAGELFF. The CDR3, as DNA: TGTGCCAGCAGTGAAGTAACAGGGGCGCGCTCGGCCGGGGAGCTGTTTTTT.

This CDR3 is CASSLGTEVQETQYF. In DNA, the CDR3 is TGTGCCAGCAGTTTAGGGACAGAAGTCCAAGAGACCCAGTACTTC. J is TRBJ2-5 and V is TRBV28; TRBD1 matches 7 bases. The V gene's germline CDR1 is MDHEN and CDR2 SYDVKM. The CDR3 sequence is 15 residues long. Losses at the gene ends were 2 bases for V and 1 base for J; bases not matched to a gene: 4. Together with reference TRBV28 and TRBJ2-5, the CDR3 gives the full variable domain: DVKVTQSSRYLVKRTGEKVFLECVQDMDHENMFWYRQDPGLGLRLIYFSYDVKMKEKGDIPEGYSVSREKKERFSLILESASTNQTSMYLCASSLGTEVQETQYFGPGTRLLVL.

This chain joins TRBV6-6 and TRBJ1-2; the match to TRBD1 covers 10 bases. The CDR3 is 13 amino acids. With 9 bases clipped from V and 7 bases from J, the junction kept 8 bases outside the gene matches. Germline V gene data show CDR1 as MNHNY and CDR2 as SVGAGI (reference sequence). The CDR3 DNA follows: TGTGCCAGTACCGGGACAGGGGAGTTTGGCTACACCTTC. This encodes CASTGTGEFGYTF.

The chain employs TRBV18 and TRBJ2-3; D call uncertain. This CDR3 comprises 13 residues. Trimming removed 1 base from V and 6 bases from J, with 8 bases in between. From germline, CDR1 is KGHSH and CDR2 LQKENI. Here the CDR3 DNA reads TGTGCCAGCTCACCACAGGGTTCCGATACGCAGTATTTT. Translating it yields CASSPQGSDTQYF.

The chain joins TRBV11-2 to TRBJ1-5; perhaps TRBD1 as D (6 bases). The CDR3 is 16 amino acids. The ends were cut back, 1 base at V and 0 bases at J, with 10 bases in the middle. The V gene's germline CDR1 is SGHAT and CDR2 FQNNGV. CDR3 sequence (DNA): TGTGCCAGCAGCTTAGTCGGGGGGCTTAGCAATCAGCCCCAGCATTTT. The encoded protein is CASSLVGGLSNQPQHF.

The chain uses TRBV6-1 and TRBJ1-2; tentative D call: TRBD1 (6 bases). CDR3 length equals 15 residues. V shed 3 bases and J shed 1 base, with 12 bases lying between them. CDR1 and CDR2 (germline): MNHNS, SASEGT. Written as DNA, the CDR3 is TGTGCCAGCAGTGAGGGGGGCGGCCTTAACTATGGCTACACCTTC. Translating it yields CASSEGGGLNYGYTF.

The CDR3 DNA follows: TGTGCCAGCAGCCTTCGGACAGGGGAGGGTGAAAAACTGTTTTTT. Protein: CASSLRTGEGEKLFF. This chain uses TRBV7-2 with TRBJ1-4; TRBD1 aligns across 9 bases. Germline trimming cut 5 bases from V and 7 bases from J; bases unmatched to any gene: 8. This CDR3 is 15 amino acids long. Germline lookup yields CDR1 SGHTA and CDR2 FQGNSA.

V gene TRBV6-1 combines with J gene TRBJ1-5; 9 positions agree with TRBD1. Germline V gene sequence: CDR1 MNHNS, CDR2 SASEGT. The CDR3 is 15 amino acids. J was trimmed by 6 bases and V by 5 bases; bases with no gene match: 8. CDR3 DNA sequence: TGTGCCAGCAGTCCGGACAGGGGACCGGGTCAGCCCCAGCATTTT. This sequence encodes CASSPDRGPGQPQHF.

This chain uses TRBV29-1 with TRBJ2-7, with a weak D call TRBD2 (6 bases). Germline-derived CDR1 and CDR2 are SQVTM and ANQGSEA. V was shortened by 2 bases and J by 2 bases, with 13 bases between the two germline ends. The CDR3 sequence is 14 residues long. The CDR3 DNA follows: TGCAGCGTTGAAAAGCGGGCCTCTCCCTACGAGCAGTACTTC. Translated: CSVEKRASPYEQYF.

V is TRBV7-9 and J is TRBJ1-4; D may be TRBD1 (5 bases). The CDR3 consists of 15 residues. The ends were cut back, 5 bases at V and 1 base at J, with 11 bases in the middle. The V gene's germline CDR1 is SEHNR and CDR2 FQNEAQ (reference sequence). CDR3 region: CASSLPRGTNEKLFF. The CDR3 nucleotides read TGTGCCAGCAGCCTTCCGAGGGGAACTAATGAAAAACTGTTTTTT.

The rearrangement joins TRBV28 to TRBJ1-4; the D is unclear. Germline V gene lookup returns CDR1 MDHEN and CDR2 SYDVKM. This CDR3 spans 12 amino acids. V lost 5 bases and J 5 bases, leaving 6 bases between the germline ends. The CDR3 protein is CASSRENEKLFF. The CDR3 nucleotides are TGTGCCAGCAGTCGAGAGAATGAAAAACTGTTTTTT.

The chain links TRBV6-6 to TRBJ2-7, with D tentatively TRBD1 or TRBD2 (5 bases each). The germline gives CDR1 MNHNY, CDR2 SVGAGI (reference sequence). The CDR3 is 11 residues long. V lost 2 bases and J lost 10, with 9 bases in between. The CDR3 loop reads CASSYGGQQYF. CDR3 nucleotides: TGTGCCAGCAGTTACGGAGGACAACAGTACTTC.

This clone was counted only a few times. The chain is built from TRBV5-5 and TRBJ2-3; 8 positions match TRBD2. V lost 0 bases to trimming and J lost 3 bases; unmatched junction nucleotides: 9. Germline CDR1 and CDR2: SGHKS and YYEKEE (reference sequence). The CDR3 covers 17 residues. The CDR3 loop reads CASSLAHGTRGTDTQYF. The CDR3, as DNA: TGTGCCAGCAGCTTGGCACATGGGACTAGGGGGACAGATACGCAGTATTTT. Looking up the rest from reference TRBV5-5 and TRBJ2-3 gives the full variable domain: DAGVTQSPTHLIKTRGQQVTLRCSPISGHKSVSWYQQVLGQGPQFIFQYYEKEERGRGNFPDRFSARQFPNYSSELNVNALLLGDSALYLCASSLAHGTRGTDTQYFGPGTRLTVL.

The chain links TRBV18 to TRBJ2-1; 12 bases match TRBD2. V shed 0 bases, J shed 5 bases, and the junction held 8 bases outside the gene matches. The germline CDR1 and CDR2 sequences are KGHSH and LQKENI. The CDR3 runs to 18 residues. The DNA for the CDR3 is TGTGCCAGCTCACCACCGCGACTAGCGGGAGTTGAAAACAATGAGCAGTTCTTC. Protein: CASSPPRLAGVENNEQFF.